One and the same sample provided the 25 T cell receptor beta chains below, sequenced in a study of T cell responses to AZD1222 COVID-19 vaccine. The repertoire was sequenced with immunoSEQ multiplex PCR; TCRdb's copy has only in-frame clones and lacks some. Of tens of thousands of clones in the sample, more than 70% were seen once. The starting material was peripheral blood, obtained on day 0 of AZD1222 vaccination. Receptors were obtained from an adult in good health.

The gene calls are TRBV6-5 and TRBJ2-4; D might be TRBD2 (5 bases). The ends were cut back, 2 bases at V and 2 bases at J, with 10 bases in the middle. CDR1 is MNHEY, CDR2 SVGAGI, per germline. The CDR3 is 15 residues long. The CDR3 nucleotides are TGTGCCAGCAGTTACCTTGGGAGCCCCAAAAACATTCAGTACTTC. Protein sequence: CASSYLGSPKNIQYF.

The chain uses TRBV28 and TRBJ2-7; 8 nucleotides agree with TRBD2. Germline V gene sequence: CDR1 MDHEN, CDR2 SYDVKM. J was trimmed by 2 bases and V by 2 bases; bases with no gene match: 11. This CDR3 contains 17 residues. CDR3 sequence: CASSLRGLGRGPYEQYF. DNA of the CDR3: TGTGCCAGCAGTTTAAGGGGACTAGGCCGAGGTCCCTACGAGCAGTACTTC.

This clone has only a few counts. The DNA for the CDR3 is TGTGCCAGTAGTGGCGGGGGAGCGAGCGCGGGGGAGCAGTACTTC. It translates to CASSGGGASAGEQYF. The chain combines TRBV19 with TRBJ2-7, with 7 nucleotides matching TRBD2. CDR1 is LNHDA and CDR2 is SQIVND in the germline V gene (reference sequence). The CDR3 length is 15 residues. With V trimmed by 5 bases and J by 7 bases, 14 bases remained unmatched.

The V gene is TRBV6-5, the J gene TRBJ2-7; possibly TRBD1 or TRBD2 for D (5 bases each). The CDR3 spans 15 residues. Germline CDR1 MNHEY, CDR2 SVGAGI. V lost 4 bases and J lost 2, with 15 bases in between. The CDR3 reads CASSLTRDGPYEQYF. In DNA, the CDR3 is TGTGCCAGCAGTTTAACCCGGGACGGCCCCTACGAGCAGTACTTC.

The chain carries TRBV29-1 and TRBJ1-1; D might be TRBD1 (6 bases). V dropped 4 bases and J dropped 0 bases, with 9 bases sitting between them. Germline loops: CDR1 SQVTM, CDR2 ANQGSEA. This CDR3 comprises 13 residues. The CDR3 DNA follows: TGCAGCGTTGGGGACATCCTGAACACTGAAGCTTTCTTT. Translating it yields CSVGDILNTEAFF.

V gene TRBV7-3 combines with J gene TRBJ2-2; 14 nucleotides match TRBD2. The trim removed 3 bases at V and 0 bases at J, leaving 3 bases unmatched. The CDR3 contains 18 residues. Germline CDR1 SGHTA, CDR2 FQGTGA. CDR3 in DNA: TGTGCCAGCAGCTTCGGACTAGCGGGGGGCGCGAACACCGGGGAGCTGTTTTTT. This sequence encodes CASSFGLAGGANTGELFF.

The chain joins TRBV15 to TRBJ1-1; 8 bases align to TRBD1. The germline V gene has CDR1 LNHNV and CDR2 YYDKDF (reference sequence). The CDR3 totals 14 residues. The junction had 5 bases not matched to a gene; V was cut back by 3 bases and J by 5 bases. DNA of the CDR3: TGTGCCACCAGCAGGAGGACAGGGCGGACTGAAGCTTTCTTT. It is translated as CATSRRTGRTEAFF.

This rearrangement joins TRBV7-6 to TRBJ1-1; D is possibly TRBD1 (5 bases). The V end was cut by 2 bases, the J end by 1 base, with 5 bases between. The CDR3 contains 13 residues. Germline values: CDR1 SGHVS, CDR2 FNYEAQ. Here the CDR3 reads CASSLQGNTEAFF. Written as DNA, the CDR3 is TGTGCCAGCAGCTTACAGGGGAACACTGAAGCTTTCTTT.

The chain carries TRBV11-2 and TRBJ2-3, with 7 positions matching TRBD2. Germline V gene lookup returns CDR1 SGHAT and CDR2 FQNNGV. The CDR3 length is 15 residues. After removal of 5 bases from V and 1 base from J, the junction contained 6 bases not matched to a gene. The CDR3 DNA is TGTGCCAGCAGCCCGGGACTACCTCGCACAGATACGCAGTATTTT. Translation gives CASSPGLPRTDTQYF. The complete variable domain, with remaining parts taken from reference TRBV11-2 and TRBJ2-3, reads EAGVAQSPRYKIIEKRQSVAFWCNPISGHATLYWYQQILGQGPKLLIQFQNNGVVDDSQLPKDRFSAERLKGVDSTLKIQPAKLEDSAVYLCASSPGLPRTDTQYFGPGTRLTVL.

The V gene is TRBV27, the J gene TRBJ2-1; maybe TRBD2 (6 bases). Germline V lookup: CDR1 MNHEY, CDR2 SMNVEV (reference sequence). The CDR3 consists of 16 residues. V was trimmed by 6 bases and J by 0 bases, leaving 15 bases between them. The DNA for the CDR3 is TGTGCCAGCAGCCCCTCTGGGACTGGCTCCTACAATGAGCAGTTCTTC. Encoded protein: CASSPSGTGSYNEQFF.

This rearrangement joins TRBV24-1 to TRBJ1-5; possible D gene TRBD1, 5 bases. This CDR3 has 14 amino acids. Germline CDR1 and CDR2: KGHDR and SFDVKD. Trimming pared 5 bases from V and 1 base from J, leaving 8 bases between. In DNA form, the CDR3 reads TGTGCCACCAGTGTTGGGGCGAGCAATCAGCCCCAGCATTTT. Translating it yields CATSVGASNQPQHF.

The chain uses TRBV7-6 and TRBJ2-7; D remains ambiguous. The CDR3 extends over 12 amino acids. Trimming cost V 4 bases and J 2 bases, with 6 bases left between them. The germline V gene has CDR1 SGHVS and CDR2 FNYEAQ. CDR3 nucleotide sequence: TGTGCCAGCAGCTCCCTTCCCTACGAGCAGTACTTC. Amino acid sequence: CASSSLPYEQYF.

The chain employs TRBV15 and TRBJ2-5; tentatively, D is TRBD1 (6 bases). Germline-derived CDR1 and CDR2 are LNHNV and YYDKDF (reference sequence). V was clipped by 3 bases and J by 1 base, with 9 bases between them. There are 14 residues in the CDR3. The CDR3 sequence is CATSRGTLQETQYF. As DNA, the CDR3 is TGTGCCACCAGCAGGGGGACACTCCAAGAGACCCAGTACTTC.

V is TRBV28 and J is TRBJ1-6; no definite D call. CDR1 MDHEN and CDR2 SYDVKM come from the germline V gene. V shed 1 base and J shed 4 bases, with 17 bases lying between them. The CDR3 is 18 residues long. The CDR3, as DNA: TGTGCCAGCAGTTTATCCGGGCTTGGGTCAGGATATAATTCACCCCTCCACTTT. Its translation: CASSLSGLGSGYNSPLHF.

The V and J genes are TRBV5-6 and TRBJ2-1; D remains ambiguous. The CDR3 length is 15 residues. Trimming left V 4 bases short and J 0 bases short, with 11 bases between. Germline V gene data show CDR1 as SGHDT and CDR2 as YYEEEE. CDR3 nucleotides: TGTGCCAGCAGCCAAAATTTAGGCTCCTACAATGAGCAGTTCTTC. It yields the protein CASSQNLGSYNEQFF.

The chain links TRBV28 to TRBJ1-2; no definite D call. Germline-derived CDR1 and CDR2 are MDHEN and SYDVKM. V lost 6 bases, J lost 2 bases, and 10 bases lay in between. The CDR3 has 13 residues. CDR3 DNA: TGTGCCAGCAGGGAGGTATCGAACTATGGCTACACCTTC. Protein product: CASREVSNYGYTF.

This clone was recorded a few times. The V call is TRBV28, the J call TRBJ1-2; a possible D gene is TRBD1 (5 bases). This CDR3 comprises 13 residues. CDR1 and CDR2 from the germline V gene are MDHEN and SYDVKM. Deletions cut 6 bases from V and 8 bases from J, with 16 bases between. The chain's CDR3 is CASRSTALEGYTF. The CDR3, as DNA: TGTGCCAGCAGATCGACAGCCCTGGAAGGCTACACCTTC.

The rearrangement uses TRBV2 and TRBJ2-5; D is possibly TRBD2 (5 bases). CDR1 and CDR2 from the germline V gene are SNHLY and FYNNEI. The CDR3 is made up of 16 amino acids. V was trimmed by 7 bases and J by 2 bases, leaving 20 bases between them. As DNA, the CDR3 is TGTGCCAGCAAGGAGAGCGGCCCCCCTCCACAAGAGACCCAGTACTTC. The encoded protein is CASKESGPPPQETQYF.

The rearrangement joins TRBV19 to TRBJ1-2, with D uncertain. The CDR3 is made up of 13 amino acids. V lost 5 bases, J lost 3 bases, and 10 bases lay in between. Germline loops: CDR1 LNHDA, CDR2 SQIVND (reference sequence). Here the CDR3 reads CASSGSFYYGYTF. The CDR3 DNA follows: TGTGCCAGTAGTGGTAGCTTCTACTATGGCTACACCTTC.

J is TRBJ1-2 and V is TRBV28; D might be TRBD1 (5 bases). The CDR3 sequence is 14 residues long. Between the trimmed V and J ends, which lost 4 bases and 8 bases, there was a span of 17 bases. The V gene's germline CDR1 is MDHEN and CDR2 SYDVKM. The CDR3 DNA is TGTGCCAGCAGTTCCGGGGCCTTATCCCCGGGCTACACCTTC. It is translated as CASSSGALSPGYTF.

V usage is TRBV12-3 or TRBV12-4 and J usage is TRBJ1-2; no clear D gene. V dropped 7 bases and J dropped 0 bases, with 9 bases sitting between them. This CDR3 comprises 13 residues. CDR3: CASISQSNYGYTF. In DNA form, the CDR3 reads TGTGCCAGCATCAGCCAGTCTAACTATGGCTACACCTTC.

V and J are TRBV7-2 and TRBJ2-1, with D perhaps matching TRBD2 (5 bases). V gave up 8 bases and J gave up 4 bases, with 15 bases separating them. There are 14 residues in the CDR3. Germline CDR1 reads SGHTA; CDR2 reads FQGNSA. CDR3 region: CASGTRAGYNEQFF. In DNA, the CDR3 is TGTGCCAGCGGAACGAGGGCGGGTTACAATGAGCAGTTCTTC.

This clone appeared a few times. The chain is built from TRBV5-4 and TRBJ1-2, with D uncertain. V was pared by 0 bases and J by 0 bases, with 12 bases between. The V gene's germline CDR1 is SGHNT and CDR2 YYREEE (reference sequence). The CDR3 runs to 16 residues. The CDR3 sequence: CASSLGARRTNYGYTF. As DNA, the CDR3 is TGTGCCAGCAGCTTGGGGGCCAGACGAACTAACTATGGCTACACCTTC.

The rearrangement joins TRBV19 to TRBJ1-5; TRBD1 is a possible D gene (5 bases). Between the trimmed V and J ends, which lost 3 bases and 6 bases, there was a span of 9 bases. This CDR3 has 13 residues. Germline lookup yields CDR1 LNHDA and CDR2 SQIVND (reference sequence). CDR3 DNA sequence: TGTGCCAGTAGTATTGGCAGGGTTCAGCCCCAGCATTTT. Its translation: CASSIGRVQPQHF.

This clone was seen a handful of times. The chain is built from TRBV7-9 and TRBJ2-7, with 9 bases matching TRBD1. This CDR3 is 15 amino acids long. The germline gives CDR1 SEHNR, CDR2 FQNEAQ (reference sequence). Trimming cost V 5 bases and J 2 bases; bases outside gene matches: 7. The CDR3 nucleotides read TGTGCCAGCAGCGTCGGGACAGGGAGGACCTACGAGCAGTACTTC. Protein: CASSVGTGRTYEQYF.